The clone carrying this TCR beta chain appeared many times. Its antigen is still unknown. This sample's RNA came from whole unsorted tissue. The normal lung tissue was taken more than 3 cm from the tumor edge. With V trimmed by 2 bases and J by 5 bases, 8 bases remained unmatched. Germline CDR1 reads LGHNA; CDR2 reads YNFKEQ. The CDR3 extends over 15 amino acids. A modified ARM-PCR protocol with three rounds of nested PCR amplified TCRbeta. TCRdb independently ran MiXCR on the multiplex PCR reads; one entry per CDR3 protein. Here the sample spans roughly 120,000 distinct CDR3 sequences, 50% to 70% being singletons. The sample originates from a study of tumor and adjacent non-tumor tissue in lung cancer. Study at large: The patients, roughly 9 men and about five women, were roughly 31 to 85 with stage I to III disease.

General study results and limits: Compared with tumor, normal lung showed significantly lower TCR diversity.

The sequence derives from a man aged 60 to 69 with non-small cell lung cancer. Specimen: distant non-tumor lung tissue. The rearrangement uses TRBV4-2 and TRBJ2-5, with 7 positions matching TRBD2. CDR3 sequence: CASSQRLAAEETQYF. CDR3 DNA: TGTGCCAGCAGCCAACGACTAGCCGCAGAGGAGACCCAGTACTTC.